The clone carrying this TCR beta chain was recorded a few times. The sample comes from a study of blood T cell repertoires in COVID-19. In the study's own analysis: From reference gene primer amplification, estimates of nucleated cell counts were derived. The table came from immunoSEQ multiplex PCR; TCRdb's copy has only in-frame clones and leaves some out. That table furnishes V, J and clone size, whereas the DNA furnished D and trimming. The table has roughly 120,000 clones, over 65% seen once. This CDR3 spans 16 amino acids. The V end was cut by 2 bases, the J end by 0 bases, with 14 bases between. Germline CDR1 and CDR2: KGHSH and LQKENI.

Material: peripheral blood. The V gene is TRBV18, the J gene TRBJ2-7; D is possibly TRBD2 (6 bases). The sequence came from a woman aged 40 to 50 with acute or convalescent COVID-19. This CDR3 reads CASSPSAGIPSYEQYF. DNA for the CDR3: TGTGCCAGCTCACCATCGGCGGGGATTCCCTCCTACGAGCAGTACTTC.